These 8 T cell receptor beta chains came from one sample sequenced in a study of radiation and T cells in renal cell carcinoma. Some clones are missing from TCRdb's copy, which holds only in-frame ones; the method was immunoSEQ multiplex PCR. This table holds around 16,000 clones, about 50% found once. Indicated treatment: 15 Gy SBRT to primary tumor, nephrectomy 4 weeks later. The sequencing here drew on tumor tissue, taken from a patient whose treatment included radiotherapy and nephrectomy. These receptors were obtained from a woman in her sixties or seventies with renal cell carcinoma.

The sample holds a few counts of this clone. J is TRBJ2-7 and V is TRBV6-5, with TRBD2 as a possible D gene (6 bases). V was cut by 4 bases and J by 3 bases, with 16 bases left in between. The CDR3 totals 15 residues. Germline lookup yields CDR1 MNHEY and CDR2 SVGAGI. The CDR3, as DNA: TGTGCCAGCAGTTGGGAGCGGGTTTCAGTCTACGAGCAGTACTTC. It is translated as CASSWERVSVYEQYF.

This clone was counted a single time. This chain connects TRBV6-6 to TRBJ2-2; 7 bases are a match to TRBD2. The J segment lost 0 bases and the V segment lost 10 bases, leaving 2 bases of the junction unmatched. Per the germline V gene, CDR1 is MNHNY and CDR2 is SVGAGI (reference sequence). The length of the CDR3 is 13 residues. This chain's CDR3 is CANAGANTGELFF. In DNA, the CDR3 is TGTGCCAATGCGGGGGCGAACACCGGGGAGCTGTTTTTT.

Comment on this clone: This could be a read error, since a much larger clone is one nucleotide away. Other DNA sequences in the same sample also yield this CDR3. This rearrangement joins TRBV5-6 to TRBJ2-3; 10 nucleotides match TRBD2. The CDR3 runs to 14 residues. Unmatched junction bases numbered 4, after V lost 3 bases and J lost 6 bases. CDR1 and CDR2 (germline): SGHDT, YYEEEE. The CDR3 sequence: CASSSLAGVDTQYF. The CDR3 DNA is TGTGCCAGCAGCTCCCTAGCGGGGGTGGATACGCAGTATTTT.

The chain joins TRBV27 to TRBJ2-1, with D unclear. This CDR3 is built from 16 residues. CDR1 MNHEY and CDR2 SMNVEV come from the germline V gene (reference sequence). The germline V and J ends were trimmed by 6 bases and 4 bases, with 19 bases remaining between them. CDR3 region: CASSRATRWDYNEQFF. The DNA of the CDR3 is TGTGCCAGCAGCCGGGCCACGCGTTGGGATTACAATGAGCAGTTCTTC.

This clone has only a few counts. The CDR3 protein is CSVEWGNYGYTF. CDR3 DNA: TGCAGCGTTGAATGGGGGAACTATGGCTACACCTTC. The chain links TRBV29-1 to TRBJ1-2; D is possibly TRBD1 (5 bases). Trimming took off 2 bases at V and 2 bases at J, with 6 bases between the two ends. The CDR3 loop spans 12 amino acids. From germline, CDR1 is SQVTM and CDR2 ANQGSEA.

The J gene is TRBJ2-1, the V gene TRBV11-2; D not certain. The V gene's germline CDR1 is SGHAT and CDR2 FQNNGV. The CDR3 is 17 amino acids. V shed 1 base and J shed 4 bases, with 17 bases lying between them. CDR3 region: CASSLVGYGWGYNEQFF. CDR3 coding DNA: TGTGCCAGCAGCTTAGTAGGTTACGGGTGGGGATACAATGAGCAGTTCTTC. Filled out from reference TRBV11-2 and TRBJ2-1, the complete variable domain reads EAGVAQSPRYKIIEKRQSVAFWCNPISGHATLYWYQQILGQGPKLLIQFQNNGVVDDSQLPKDRFSAERLKGVDSTLKIQPAKLEDSAVYLCASSLVGYGWGYNEQFFGPGTRLTVL.

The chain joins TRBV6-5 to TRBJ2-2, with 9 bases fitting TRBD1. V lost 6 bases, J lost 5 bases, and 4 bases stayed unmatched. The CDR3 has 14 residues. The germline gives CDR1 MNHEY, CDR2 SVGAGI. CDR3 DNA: TGTGCCAGCAGATTGACAGGGGGGACCGGGGAGCTGTTTTTT. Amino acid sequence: CASRLTGGTGELFF.

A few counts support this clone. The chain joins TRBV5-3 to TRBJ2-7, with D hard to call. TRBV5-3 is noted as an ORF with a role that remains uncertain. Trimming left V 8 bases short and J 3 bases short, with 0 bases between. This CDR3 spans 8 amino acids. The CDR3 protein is CASYEQYF. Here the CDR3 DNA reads TGTGCCAGCTACGAGCAGTACTTC.